This T cell receptor beta chain derives from a study of blood T cell repertoires in COVID-19. Study-wide context: PBMCs, B-cell-depleted T cells, or T cells provided the cDNA or gDNA that made up the material.

The CDR3 loop spans 16 amino acids. The germline CDR1 and CDR2 sequences are SGDLS and YYNGEE. The V segment lost 4 bases and the J segment 9 bases; nucleotides outside the gene matches: 8. Method: immunoSEQ multiplex PCR; TCRdb's copy keeps in-frame clones and lacks some. The repertoire holds hundreds of thousands of clones, with about 90% as singletons. This chain links TRBV9 with TRBJ1-6, with 12 bases fitting TRBD1. This clonotype was obtained from a woman aged 25 to 39 who had recovered from COVID-19. The sequenced sample was PBMCs or T cells enriched from blood (not recorded which). The DNA of the CDR3 is TGTGCCAGCAGCCCCCAGGGGACAGGGGGCTTTTCACCCCTCCACTTT. As protein: CASSPQGTGGFSPLHF.